This T cell receptor beta chain was retrieved from a study of T cell responses to AZD1222 COVID-19 vaccine. Points from the study as a whole: Baseline seropositivity occurred in only a handful of AZD1222 recipients.

The table came from immunoSEQ multiplex PCR; TCRdb's copy has only in-frame clones and leaves some out. The data hold roughly 150,000 clones, with around 90% observed a single time. About this clone: Antigen unknown.

V lost 4 bases to trimming and J lost 0 bases, with 6 bases between them. The CDR3 contains 13 residues. CDR1 and CDR2 (germline): LGHDT, YNNKEL (reference sequence). The source of this sequence is an adult in good health. The sample here was peripheral blood, taken on day 0 of AZD1222 vaccination. This sequence joins TRBV3-1 (or the pseudogene TRBV3-2) and TRBJ2-5; D not certain. DNA for the CDR3: TGTGCCAGCAGCCCTGGGTACCAAGAGACCCAGTACTTC. This codes for CASSPGYQETQYF.